This TCR beta chain comes out of a study of blood T cells in healthy people across ages (dated by TCRdb to about 2015). In terms of the full investigation: In model experiments, template switching captured about one uniquely barcoded TCR beta cDNA molecule for every two T cells. Age-related changes in TCR beta repertoire diversity were measured in the study by deep sequencing normalized with unique cDNA molecular identifiers. The donors were divided into four age groups: young (average approximately 16 years), middle-aged (around 41), aged (approximately 62) and long-lived (nearly 85). For two donors (one aged 18 to 29 and one aged 80 or older), the study analyzed two additional independent replicas of 1 million unique cDNA reads from the same blood draw. Paper-wide results and their limitations: Since profiling was done on bulk unsorted PBMCs, naive and antigen-experienced compartments could not be conclusively compared. Compared with the aged group, more naive CD4+ T cells, fewer expanded clones and increased TCR diversity were shown by the long-lived group, suggesting age selection. Estimates of total diversity based on one million sequenced T cells were considered lower bounds and underestimates. Observed TCR beta diversity correlated strongly with the percentage of naive T cells measured by flow cytometry. Because donor CMV infection status was unknown, age-related changes in expanded clonotypes were potentially confounded. Observed TCR beta diversity per million T cells fell roughly linearly with age, and a significant reduction was already apparent by age roughly 40.

The donors were roughly 40 Caucasian individuals from Russia, aged 6 to 90 years, who were systemically healthy. Ten milliliters of peripheral blood were drawn from each donor into EDTA-treated Vacutainer tubes. Ficoll-Paque density-gradient centrifugation was used to isolate PBMCs, with at least 6.5 million obtained per sample. Total RNA was extracted from PBMCs with Trizol reagent, with at least 6 micrograms obtained per sample. The percentages of naive CD45RAhigh/CD27high T cells were determined by flow cytometry on a PBMC aliquot from every donor. CDR3 length: 14 amino acids, cysteine to phenylalanine. The CDR3 DNA has 42 bases and is translated from base 1. The junction shows trimming of 4 bases on V and 2 bases on J, plus 12 bases between the germline ends. From the germline V gene, CDR1 is SGDLS and CDR2 is YYNGEE. Remarks on this clonotype: The antigen it recognizes is unknown. Per-base quality was not reported, and no clone a single base away is much larger than it.

Library preparation used 5' RACE. The reads were generated on an Illumina HiSeq 2500. The second PCR ran for roughly 7 to 12 cycles and used a J-beta primer mix along with a sample-barcoded 5' primer. Each TCR beta cDNA molecule received a unique molecular identifier from a template-switch 5' adaptor carrying 12 random nucleotides. At least 3 million CDR3-containing paired-end reads were obtained from each sample. The Mint cDNA synthesis kit, primed by a TRBC-specific oligonucleotide, was used to synthesize first-strand cDNA from all RNA. Following uracil-DNA glycosylase treatment, a first 18-cycle PCR with universal primers M1SS and BC2_uni_R was performed on all cDNA. In the paper's pipeline: Each sample was normalized by randomly selecting 1 million high-quality reads, each carrying a distinct molecular identifier. Reads sharing molecular identifiers were discarded rather than binned into consensus sequences. MiTCR, set to a Q25 quality threshold and the strictest error-elimination algorithm, was used for CDR3 identification, clonotype clustering and error correction. A nonparametric unseen species model with Euler transformation was used to estimate lower-bound total TCR beta diversity. TCRdb took the public reads, trimmed them with fastp at Q25, ran MiXCR for clone calling and kept in-frame beta chains. Every distinct CDR3 protein forms one entry, paired with its most common genes and DNA. It is TCRdb's table, rather than the study itself, that gives the V and J calls and clone size. This sample comprises 600,000 to 850,000 distinct CDR3 sequences, around a quarter of them detected only once. The ten largest make up 9.4% of the sample.

These same data were also listed under a study on T cells of mothers and their children. The second study, in turn, reports: Donors were nine systemically healthy Caucasian individuals: three mothers and their six children. cDNA synthesis used all of the extracted RNA, with 1.5 ug of RNA in each 15 ul reaction. Sample barcodes and 2-4 random nucleotides were added via the M1S primer in the second PCR. Each mother yielded over 9 million TCR beta CDR3 reads and each child some 3 million reads. In both related and unrelated pairs, thymic selection shapes the output of TCR recombination in a similar way, with inherited differences having only a minor effect. Normalized repertoire overlap in related mother-child pairs was always slightly higher than in unrelated mother-child pairs, but the difference was never significant. Persistent microchimeric T cell clones were not detected, at a sensitivity of 85 to 100 clones per million clonotypes. To look for features that set related mother-child pairs apart from unrelated individuals, the researchers ran deep NGS to compare the TCR beta repertoires of mothers and children. Mothers averaged about 37 +/- 4 years of age and children averaged around 10 +/- 4 years. After adapters were ligated using NEBNext reagents, the libraries underwent 100+100 nt paired-end sequencing on an Illumina HiSeq 2000. Mother and child libraries were prepared a month apart and sequenced in separate runs to prevent cross-contamination. For each donor, somewhere between roughly 500,000 and 2,100,000 distinct TCR beta clonotypes were identified. Naive TCR beta clonotypes were estimated from low-frequency clonotypes matched to each donor's FACS-determined naive share, without sorting.

Sequencing input: blood. The rearranged chain carries TRBV9 and TRBJ2-5; too little of a D gene remains to name it. The sequence was obtained from a boy aged 5-17 years in good health. Here the CDR3 is given as CASSPAGQQETQYF. The nucleotides are TGTGCCAGCAGCCCCGCCGGGCAGCAAGAGACCCAGTACTTC.